This TCR beta chain was sequenced in a study of blood T cell repertoires in COVID-19. Whole-study context: Samples came from the United States, Italy and Spain, spanning acute and convalescent COVID-19. The analysed material was cDNA or gDNA that came from T cells, B-cell-depleted T cells, or PBMCs.

V dropped 6 bases and J dropped 7 bases, with 15 bases sitting between them. CDR1 and CDR2 (germline): LGHNA, YSLEER. CDR3 length: 14 amino acids. Study processing details: Amplified reference gene primers provided the basis for estimating nucleated cell counts. Only in-frame clones appear in the TCRdb table, and some are missing; sequencing was by immunoSEQ multiplex PCR. V, J and clone size reflect that table, while D and trimming were determined from the DNA. The sample holds hundreds of thousands of clones, roughly 86% seen once. The specimen was peripheral blood. The sequence derives from a man between 18 and 35 years old with active or convalescent COVID-19. The chain employs TRBV4-3 and TRBJ1-4; D is undetermined. In DNA form, the CDR3 reads TGCGCCAGCAGACCTGGGAGGGATGGTGAAAAACTGTTTTTT. Its translation: CASRPGRDGEKLFF.